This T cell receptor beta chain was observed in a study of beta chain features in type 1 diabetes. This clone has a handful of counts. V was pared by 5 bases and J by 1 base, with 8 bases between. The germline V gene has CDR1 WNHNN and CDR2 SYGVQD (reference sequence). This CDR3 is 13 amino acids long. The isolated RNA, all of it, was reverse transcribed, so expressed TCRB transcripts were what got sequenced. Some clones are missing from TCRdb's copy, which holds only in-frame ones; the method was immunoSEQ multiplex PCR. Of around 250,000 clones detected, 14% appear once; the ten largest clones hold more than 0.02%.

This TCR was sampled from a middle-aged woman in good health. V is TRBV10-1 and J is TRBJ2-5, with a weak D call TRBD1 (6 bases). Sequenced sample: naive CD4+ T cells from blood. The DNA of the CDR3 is TGCGCCAGCAGTACAGGGACCCAAGAGACCCAGTACTTC. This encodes CASSTGTQETQYF.